This T cell receptor (beta chain) was retrieved from a study of blood T cells in healthy people across ages. A second PCR, run for about 7 to 12 cycles, used a sample-barcoded 5' primer plus a J-beta primer mix. TCRdb re-called the 5' RACE reads with MiXCR, one entry per CDR3 protein. The sample records about 570,000 distinct CDR3 sequences, roughly a quarter being singletons. There are a few counts of this clonotype. Its antigen is not identified. This CDR3 is built from 14 residues. The germline V gene encodes CDR1 LGHDT and CDR2 YNNKEL (reference sequence). Trimming took off 1 base at V and 8 bases at J, with 11 bases between the two ends. General study results and limits: Expanded clonotype changes were possibly confounded by unknown donor CMV status.

This same sample was also part of a study on T cells of mothers and their children.

The source is a boy aged 2 to 9 in good health. Sequenced sample: blood. This chain uses TRBV3-1 with TRBJ1-4, with D possibly matching TRBD1 (5 bases). The chain's CDR3 is CASSQATGGEKLFF. The CDR3 DNA follows: TGTGCCAGCAGCCAAGCGACCGGGGGGGAAAAACTGTTTTTT.